This is a list of T cell receptor beta chains from one sample in a study of T cells in localized non-small cell lung cancer. Profiled with immunoSEQ multiplex PCR; TCRdb holds only in-frame clones, not every one. The sample contains about 24,000 clones, under 90% of which appear only once. The specimen was peripheral blood, collected before any cancer treatment. The receptors were gathered from a man aged 35 to 69 with stage I squamous cell lung carcinoma. CDR3s include the opening cysteine and the closing phenylalanine or tryptophan. A D gene is named only where the DNA matches it firmly. Only some rows state a clone size, as once, few, many or a class for expanded clones.

D gene: TRBD1; V gene: TRBV5-1; CDR3 length: 16; J gene: TRBJ1-4; clone size: NA; CDR3 protein: CASSWEQGATNEKLFF; CDR3 DNA: TGCGCCAGCAGCTGGGAACAGGGGGCAACTAATGAAAAACTGTTTTTT
D gene: NA; V gene: TRBV2; CDR3 length: 12; J gene: TRBJ2-7; clone size: few; CDR3 protein: CATRGGGYEQYF; CDR3 DNA: TGTGCTACCAGAGGGGGGGGCTACGAGCAGTACTTC
D gene: NA; V gene: TRBV7-9; CDR3 length: 13; J gene: TRBJ1-6; clone size: few; CDR3 protein: CASSNRGDSPLHF; CDR3 DNA: TGTGCCAGCAGCAATAGAGGAGATTCACCCCTCCACTTT
D gene: NA; V gene: TRBV28; CDR3 length: 14; J gene: TRBJ2-2; clone size: NA; CDR3 protein: CATGAGRHTGELFF; CDR3 DNA: TGTGCCACCGGGGCGGGGCGTCACACCGGGGAGCTGTTTTTT
D gene: NA; V gene: TRBV6-1; CDR3 length: 17; J gene: TRBJ2-5; clone size: NA; CDR3 protein: CASSEERASVYQETQYF; CDR3 DNA: TGTGCCAGCAGTGAAGAGCGAGCGTCGGTATACCAAGAGACCCAGTACTTC
D gene: NA; V gene: TRBV18; CDR3 length: 18; J gene: TRBJ2-4; clone size: NA; CDR3 protein: CASSPPVGVLLAKNIQYF; CDR3 DNA: TGTGCCAGCTCACCACCGGTAGGGGTCTTACTAGCCAAAAACATTCAGTACTTC
D gene: TRBD1; V gene: TRBV7-9; CDR3 length: 17; J gene: TRBJ2-6; clone size: few; CDR3 protein: CASSPRQGVSGANVLTF; CDR3 DNA: TGTGCCAGCAGCCCGCGACAGGGGGTGTCTGGGGCCAACGTCCTGACTTTC
D gene: TRBD1; V gene: TRBV19; CDR3 length: 13; J gene: TRBJ2-3; clone size: NA; CDR3 protein: CATWDSSTDTQYF; CDR3 DNA: TGTGCCACATGGGACAGCAGCACAGATACGCAGTATTTT
D gene: TRBD1; V gene: TRBV6-6; CDR3 length: 14; J gene: TRBJ2-7; clone size: NA; CDR3 protein: CASRLGQAPYEQYF; CDR3 DNA: TGTGCCAGCAGGCTGGGACAGGCTCCCTACGAGCAGTACTTC
D gene: NA; V gene: TRBV4-1; CDR3 length: 14; J gene: TRBJ1-2; clone size: NA; CDR3 protein: CASTPVGPNGGYTF; CDR3 DNA: TGCGCCAGCACCCCTGTCGGGCCAAACGGAGGCTACACCTTC
D gene: NA; V gene: TRBV7-8; CDR3 length: 15; J gene: TRBJ1-5; clone size: NA; CDR3 protein: CASSLGQFSNQPQHF; CDR3 DNA: TGTGCCAGCAGCTTAGGTCAGTTTAGCAATCAGCCCCAGCATTTT
D gene: NA; V gene: TRBV6-6; CDR3 length: 14; J gene: TRBJ2-2; clone size: NA; CDR3 protein: CASGTEGGSGELFF; CDR3 DNA: TGTGCCAGCGGGACGGAAGGAGGGTCCGGGGAGCTGTTTTTT
D gene: NA; V gene: TRBV7-6; CDR3 length: 14; J gene: TRBJ1-3; clone size: NA; CDR3 protein: CASSLGAPGNTIYF; CDR3 DNA: TGTGCCAGCAGCTTAGGGGCCCCCGGAAACACCATATATTTT
D gene: TRBD1; V gene: TRBV12-5; CDR3 length: 15; J gene: TRBJ1-5; clone size: NA; CDR3 protein: CASGRDRGLRQPQHF; CDR3 DNA: TGTGCTAGTGGGAGGGACAGGGGGTTGCGTCAGCCCCAGCATTTT
D gene: NA; V gene: TRBV7-2; CDR3 length: 15; J gene: TRBJ1-2; clone size: NA; CDR3 protein: CASSLGLGGTYGYTF; CDR3 DNA: TGTGCCAGCAGCTTGGGTCTGGGGGGAACCTATGGCTACACCTTC
D gene: NA; V gene: TRBV28; CDR3 length: 12; J gene: TRBJ1-4; clone size: NA; CDR3 protein: CASRTSGEKLFF; CDR3 DNA: TGTGCCAGTCGGACGTCCGGGGAAAAACTGTTTTTT
D gene: NA; V gene: TRBV9; CDR3 length: 14; J gene: TRBJ2-5; clone size: NA; CDR3 protein: CASSVGYLQETQYF; CDR3 DNA: TGTGCCAGCAGCGTAGGCTACCTCCAAGAGACCCAGTACTTC
D gene: NA; V gene: TRBV6-1; CDR3 length: 16; J gene: TRBJ1-5; clone size: NA; CDR3 protein: CASSEFQGPVNQPQHF; CDR3 DNA: TGTGCCAGCAGTGAATTTCAGGGCCCCGTAAATCAGCCCCAGCATTTT
D gene: TRBD1; V gene: TRBV7-8; CDR3 length: 15; J gene: TRBJ1-4; clone size: NA; CDR3 protein: CASSDRQGAGEKLFF; CDR3 DNA: TGTGCCAGCAGCGATCGACAGGGGGCAGGGGAAAAACTGTTTTTT
D gene: NA; V gene: TRBV30; CDR3 length: 14; J gene: TRBJ1-3; clone size: NA; CDR3 protein: CAWSEGLAGNTIYF; CDR3 DNA: TGTGCCTGGAGTGAGGGTCTCGCTGGAAACACCATATATTTT
D gene: NA; V gene: TRBV27; CDR3 length: 18; J gene: TRBJ1-2; clone size: NA; CDR3 protein: CASSLFVTPGYFNYGYTF; CDR3 DNA: TGTGCCAGCAGTTTATTCGTCACACCAGGGTACTTCAACTATGGCTACACCTTC
D gene: NA; V gene: TRBV5-1; CDR3 length: 14; J gene: TRBJ2-7; clone size: NA; CDR3 protein: CASSLQVSSYEQYF; CDR3 DNA: TGCGCCAGCAGCTTGCAGGTGAGCTCCTACGAGCAGTACTTC
D gene: NA; V gene: TRBV25-1; CDR3 length: 15; J gene: TRBJ2-3; clone size: NA; CDR3 protein: CASSEVGRLPDTQYF; CDR3 DNA: TGTGCCAGCAGTGAGGTCGGGAGACTTCCAGATACGCAGTATTTT
D gene: NA; V gene: TRBV5-1; CDR3 length: 17; J gene: TRBJ2-2; clone size: few; CDR3 protein: CASSSRVGTGNTGELFF; CDR3 DNA: TGCGCCAGCAGCTCCAGAGTGGGGACGGGAAACACCGGGGAGCTGTTTTTT
D gene: NA; V gene: TRBV5-5; CDR3 length: 14; J gene: TRBJ1-1; clone size: NA; CDR3 protein: CASSFGTVNTEAFF; CDR3 DNA: TGTGCCAGCAGCTTTGGGACGGTGAACACTGAAGCTTTCTTT
D gene: TRBD2; V gene: TRBV2; CDR3 length: 15; J gene: TRBJ2-1; clone size: NA; CDR3 protein: CASSPSGATYNEQFF; CDR3 DNA: TGTGCCAGCAGTCCTAGCGGGGCGACCTACAATGAGCAGTTCTTC
D gene: NA; V gene: TRBV11-2; CDR3 length: 18; J gene: TRBJ1-4; clone size: once; CDR3 protein: CASSPSGGGYYTNEKLFF; CDR3 DNA: TGTGCCAGCAGCCCCTCGGGGGGAGGCTACTACACTAATGAAAAACTGTTTTTT
D gene: NA; V gene: TRBV12-5; CDR3 length: 13; J gene: TRBJ1-1; clone size: NA; CDR3 protein: CASGPYKNTEAFF; CDR3 DNA: TGTGCTAGTGGTCCCTATAAGAACACTGAAGCTTTCTTT
D gene: NA; V gene: TRBV30; CDR3 length: 12; J gene: TRBJ1-1; clone size: NA; CDR3 protein: CAWTSSNTEAFF; CDR3 DNA: TGTGCCTGGACATCTTCAAACACTGAAGCTTTCTTT
D gene: NA; V gene: TRBV4-1; CDR3 length: 14; J gene: TRBJ1-1; clone size: NA; CDR3 protein: CASSHAGENTEAFF; CDR3 DNA: TGCGCCAGCAGCCACGCTGGAGAGAACACTGAAGCTTTCTTT
D gene: TRBD1; V gene: TRBV30; CDR3 length: 12; J gene: TRBJ1-2; clone size: NA; CDR3 protein: CAWHRGTDGYTF; CDR3 DNA: TGTGCCTGGCACAGGGGAACGGATGGCTACACCTTC
D gene: NA; V gene: TRBV7-8; CDR3 length: 13; J gene: TRBJ2-7; clone size: NA; CDR3 protein: CASSLATLYEQYF; CDR3 DNA: TGTGCCAGCAGCTTAGCGACGTTATACGAGCAGTACTTC
D gene: NA; V gene: TRBV5-6; CDR3 length: 13; J gene: TRBJ2-3; clone size: NA; CDR3 protein: CASSRGVTDTQYF; CDR3 DNA: TGTGCCAGCAGTCGCGGGGTCACAGATACGCAGTATTTT
D gene: NA; V gene: TRBV19; CDR3 length: 14; J gene: TRBJ1-4; clone size: NA; CDR3 protein: CASSIGGTNEKLFF; CDR3 DNA: TGTGCCAGTAGTATTGGAGGAACTAATGAAAAACTGTTTTTT
D gene: NA; V gene: TRBV5-1; CDR3 length: 14; J gene: TRBJ1-2; clone size: NA; CDR3 protein: CASSPQQVNYGYTF; CDR3 DNA: TGCGCCAGCAGCCCGCAACAGGTCAACTATGGCTACACCTTC
D gene: TRBD2; V gene: TRBV6-1; CDR3 length: 14; J gene: TRBJ2-7; clone size: NA; CDR3 protein: CASIIPGLAYEQYF; CDR3 DNA: TGTGCCAGCATTATACCGGGACTAGCCTACGAGCAGTACTTC
D gene: NA; V gene: TRBV19; CDR3 length: 13; J gene: TRBJ2-7; clone size: NA; CDR3 protein: CASSLIASYEQYF; CDR3 DNA: TGTGCCAGTAGTCTGATAGCGTCCTACGAGCAGTACTTC
D gene: NA; V gene: TRBV11-2; CDR3 length: 18; J gene: TRBJ1-1; clone size: NA; CDR3 protein: CASSSYRTGTRMNTEAFF; CDR3 DNA: TGTGCCAGCAGCTCCTACCGAACAGGGACTAGGATGAACACTGAAGCTTTCTTT
D gene: TRBD1; V gene: TRBV2; CDR3 length: 19; J gene: TRBJ2-4; clone size: NA; CDR3 protein: CASSDWRTGLLAAKNIQYF; CDR3 DNA: TGTGCCAGCAGTGACTGGAGGACAGGGCTTTTAGCGGCCAAAAACATTCAGTACTTC
D gene: NA; V gene: TRBV14; CDR3 length: 13; J gene: TRBJ2-1; clone size: NA; CDR3 protein: CASSLGQGGEQFF; CDR3 DNA: TGTGCCAGCAGTCTAGGACAAGGCGGTGAGCAGTTCTTC
D gene: TRBD2; V gene: TRBV5-1; CDR3 length: 15; J gene: TRBJ2-7; clone size: NA; CDR3 protein: CASSLEQRGSYEQYF; CDR3 DNA: TGCGCCAGCAGCTTGGAGCAGCGGGGTTCCTACGAGCAGTACTTC
D gene: TRBD2; V gene: TRBV2; CDR3 length: 17; J gene: TRBJ2-3; clone size: NA; CDR3 protein: CASSERGLASRTDTQYF; CDR3 DNA: TGTGCCAGCAGTGAGAGGGGACTAGCAAGTAGGACAGATACGCAGTATTTT
D gene: TRBD1; V gene: TRBV30; CDR3 length: 13; J gene: TRBJ2-2; clone size: NA; CDR3 protein: CAWRWTGYGELFF; CDR3 DNA: TGTGCCTGGAGGTGGACAGGGTACGGGGAGCTGTTTTTT
D gene: NA; V gene: TRBV6-5; CDR3 length: 14; J gene: TRBJ2-5; clone size: NA; CDR3 protein: CASSSVRDGETQYF; CDR3 DNA: TGTGCCAGCAGTTCGGTCCGGGACGGAGAGACCCAGTACTTC
D gene: TRBD2; V gene: TRBV5-6; CDR3 length: 13; J gene: TRBJ2-4; clone size: NA; CDR3 protein: CASSWTSSNIQYF; CDR3 DNA: TGTGCCAGCAGCTGGACTAGCAGCAACATTCAGTACTTC
D gene: TRBD2; V gene: TRBV11-3; CDR3 length: 14; J gene: TRBJ2-3; clone size: NA; CDR3 protein: CASSPRTSGGTQYF; CDR3 DNA: TGTGCCAGCAGCCCGCGGACTAGCGGGGGTACGCAGTATTTT
D gene: NA; V gene: TRBV19; CDR3 length: 13; J gene: TRBJ2-1; clone size: NA; CDR3 protein: CASSMAIYNEQFF; CDR3 DNA: TGTGCCAGTAGTATGGCCATTTACAATGAGCAGTTCTTC
D gene: NA; V gene: TRBV14; CDR3 length: 15; J gene: TRBJ2-1; clone size: NA; CDR3 protein: CASSQEGGAWNEQFF; CDR3 DNA: TGTGCCAGCAGCCAAGAGGGGGGGGCATGGAATGAGCAGTTCTTC
D gene: TRBD2; V gene: TRBV2; CDR3 length: 16; J gene: TRBJ2-2; clone size: NA; CDR3 protein: CASSGLAGSNTGELFF; CDR3 DNA: TGTGCCAGCAGTGGCCTAGCGGGGTCGAACACCGGGGAGCTGTTTTTT
D gene: NA; V gene: TRBV2; CDR3 length: 14; J gene: TRBJ1-3; clone size: NA; CDR3 protein: CASRAGYSGNTIYF; CDR3 DNA: TGTGCCAGCCGGGCGGGCTACTCTGGAAACACCATATATTTT
D gene: TRBD2; V gene: TRBV5-4; CDR3 length: 16; J gene: TRBJ2-7; clone size: once; CDR3 protein: CASSAGLAGSSYEQYF; CDR3 DNA: TGTGCCAGCAGCGCTGGACTAGCGGGGAGCTCCTACGAGCAGTACTTC
D gene: NA; V gene: TRBV6-1; CDR3 length: 15; J gene: TRBJ2-1; clone size: NA; CDR3 protein: CASSEGGSSYNEQFF; CDR3 DNA: TGTGCCAGCAGCGAGGGGGGGAGCTCCTACAATGAGCAGTTCTTC
D gene: NA; V gene: TRBV19; CDR3 length: 14; J gene: TRBJ2-5; clone size: NA; CDR3 protein: CASNRRGGSPTQYF; CDR3 DNA: TGTGCCAGTAACAGAAGAGGGGGATCTCCGACCCAGTACTTC
D gene: NA; V gene: TRBV10-3; CDR3 length: 14; J gene: TRBJ2-2; clone size: NA; CDR3 protein: CAISSASNTGELFF; CDR3 DNA: TGTGCCATCAGTTCGGCCTCGAACACCGGGGAGCTGTTTTTT
D gene: NA; V gene: TRBV15; CDR3 length: 13; J gene: TRBJ2-7; clone size: once; CDR3 protein: CATSFRSGGEQYF; CDR3 DNA: TGTGCCACCAGCTTCCGTTCAGGGGGGGAGCAGTACTTC
D gene: NA; V gene: TRBV2; CDR3 length: 13; J gene: TRBJ1-2; clone size: NA; CDR3 protein: CASSEGVDYGYTF; CDR3 DNA: TGTGCCAGCAGTGAGGGGGTTGACTATGGCTACACCTTC
D gene: TRBD2; V gene: TRBV2; CDR3 length: 14; J gene: TRBJ2-1; clone size: NA; CDR3 protein: CAFIAGDTYNEQFF; CDR3 DNA: TGTGCCTTTATAGCGGGGGACACCTACAATGAGCAGTTCTTC
D gene: TRBD1; V gene: TRBV10-2; CDR3 length: 14; J gene: TRBJ1-2; clone size: NA; CDR3 protein: CASSGRTGAVGYTF; CDR3 DNA: TGCGCCAGCAGTGGTAGAACAGGGGCCGTAGGCTACACCTTC
D gene: NA; V gene: TRBV7-9; CDR3 length: 12; J gene: TRBJ2-5; clone size: NA; CDR3 protein: CASSFDQETQYF; CDR3 DNA: TGTGCCAGCAGCTTCGATCAAGAGACCCAGTACTTC